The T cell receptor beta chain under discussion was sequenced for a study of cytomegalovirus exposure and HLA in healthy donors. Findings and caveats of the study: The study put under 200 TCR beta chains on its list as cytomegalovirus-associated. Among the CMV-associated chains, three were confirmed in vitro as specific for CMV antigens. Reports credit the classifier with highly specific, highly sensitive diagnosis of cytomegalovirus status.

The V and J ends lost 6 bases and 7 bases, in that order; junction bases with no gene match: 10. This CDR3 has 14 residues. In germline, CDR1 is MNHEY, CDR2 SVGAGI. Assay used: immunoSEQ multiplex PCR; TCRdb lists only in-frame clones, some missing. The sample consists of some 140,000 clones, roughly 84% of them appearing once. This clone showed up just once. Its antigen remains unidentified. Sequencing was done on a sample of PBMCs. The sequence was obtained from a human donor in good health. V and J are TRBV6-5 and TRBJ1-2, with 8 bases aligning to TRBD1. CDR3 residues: CASRKTGDAIGYTF. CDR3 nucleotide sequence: TGTGCCAGCAGGAAGACAGGGGACGCCATTGGCTACACCTTC.